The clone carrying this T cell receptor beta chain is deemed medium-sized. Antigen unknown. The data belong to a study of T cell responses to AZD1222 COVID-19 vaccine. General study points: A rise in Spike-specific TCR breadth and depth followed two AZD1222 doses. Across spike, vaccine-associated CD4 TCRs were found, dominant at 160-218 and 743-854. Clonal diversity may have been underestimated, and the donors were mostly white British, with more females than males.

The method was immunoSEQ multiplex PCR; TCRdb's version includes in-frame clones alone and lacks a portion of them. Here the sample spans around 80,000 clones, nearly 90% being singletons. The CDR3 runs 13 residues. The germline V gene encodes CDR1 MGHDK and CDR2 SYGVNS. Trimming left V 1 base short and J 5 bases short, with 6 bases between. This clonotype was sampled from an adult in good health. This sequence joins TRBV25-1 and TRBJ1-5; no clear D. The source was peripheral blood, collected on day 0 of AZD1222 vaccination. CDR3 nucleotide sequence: TGTGCCAGCAGTGAATCGCCACATCAGCCCCAGCATTTT. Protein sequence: CASSESPHQPQHF.